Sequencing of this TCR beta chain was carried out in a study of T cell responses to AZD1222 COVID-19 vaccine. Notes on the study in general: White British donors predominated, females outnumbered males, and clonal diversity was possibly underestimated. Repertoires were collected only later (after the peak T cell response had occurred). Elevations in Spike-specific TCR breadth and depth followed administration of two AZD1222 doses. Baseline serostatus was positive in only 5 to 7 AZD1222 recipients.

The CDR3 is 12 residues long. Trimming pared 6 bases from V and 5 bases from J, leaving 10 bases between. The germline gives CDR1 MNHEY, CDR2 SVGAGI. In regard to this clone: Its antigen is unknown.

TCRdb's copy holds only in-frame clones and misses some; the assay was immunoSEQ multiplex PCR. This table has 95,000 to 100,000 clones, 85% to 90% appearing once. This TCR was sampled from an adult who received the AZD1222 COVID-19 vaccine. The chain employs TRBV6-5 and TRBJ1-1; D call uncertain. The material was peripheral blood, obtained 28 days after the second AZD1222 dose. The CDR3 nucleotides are TGTGCCAGCAGCTTGGCGGGGACTGAAGCTTTCTTT. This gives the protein CASSLAGTEAFF.